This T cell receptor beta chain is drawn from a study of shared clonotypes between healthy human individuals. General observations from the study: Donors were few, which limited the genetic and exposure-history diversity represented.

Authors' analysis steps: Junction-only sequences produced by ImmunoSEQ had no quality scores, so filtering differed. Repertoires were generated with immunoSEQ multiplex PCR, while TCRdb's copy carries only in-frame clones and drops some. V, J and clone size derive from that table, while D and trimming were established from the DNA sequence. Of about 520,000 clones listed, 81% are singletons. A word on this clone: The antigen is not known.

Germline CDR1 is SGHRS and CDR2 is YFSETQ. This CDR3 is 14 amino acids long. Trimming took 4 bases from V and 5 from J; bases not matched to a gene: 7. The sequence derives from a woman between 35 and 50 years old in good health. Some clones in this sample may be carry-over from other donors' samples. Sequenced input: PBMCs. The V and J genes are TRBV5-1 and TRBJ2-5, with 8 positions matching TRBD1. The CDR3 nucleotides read TGCGCCAGCAGCGGGACAGGTTCTGGGGAGACCCAGTACTTC. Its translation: CASSGTGSGETQYF.